Each of the 7 T cell receptor beta chains below was sequenced from the same sample in a study of identical twins. From the 5' RACE reads, TCRdb called clonotypes with MiXCR, one entry per CDR3 protein. The sample has around 490,000 distinct CDR3 sequences; about 20% are singletons. The same data also went into a second study, on yellow fever vaccine responses in identical twins.

The sequenced sample consisted of CD4+ T cells sorted from blood. All receptors come from a woman in her late teens or twenties in good health.

This clonotype showed up just a few times. The chain has TRBV7-9 and TRBJ2-2, with a weak D call TRBD1 (6 bases). V was clipped by 6 bases and J by 0 bases, with 11 bases between them. Germline V gives CDR1 SEHNR, CDR2 FQNEAQ (reference sequence). There are 15 residues in the CDR3. The CDR3 spells CASSHGQTNTGELFF. The CDR3 coding sequence is TGTGCCAGCAGTCATGGACAGACGAACACCGGGGAGCTGTTTTTT.

This clonotype was picked up a small number of times. V gene TRBV4-2 combines with J gene TRBJ2-1; D might be TRBD1 or TRBD2, each matching 5 bases. CDR1 is LGHNA, CDR2 YNFKEQ, per germline. The CDR3 spans 15 residues. Trimming removed 1 base from V and 9 bases from J, with 16 bases in between. This CDR3 is CASSQGRAGTGEQFF. In nucleotides, the CDR3 is TGTGCCAGCAGCCAAGGTAGGGCCGGGACGGGTGAGCAGTTCTTC.

This clonotype was found many times. CDR3 in amino acids: CSARVQGPGGYTF. In DNA form, the CDR3 reads TGCAGTGCTAGAGTACAGGGTCCGGGAGGCTACACCTTC. The chain is built from TRBV20-1 and TRBJ1-2; tentatively, D is TRBD1 (6 bases). The CDR3 loop spans 13 amino acids. V was clipped by 1 base and J by 8 bases, with 14 bases between them. Looked up from germline, CDR1 is DFQATT and CDR2 is SNEGSKA (reference sequence).

Only a few counts were recorded for this clonotype. The chain carries TRBV3-1 and TRBJ2-7; D perhaps matches TRBD2 (5 bases). The CDR3 runs to 16 residues. Germline values: CDR1 LGHDT, CDR2 YNNKEL (reference sequence). Deletions cut 2 bases from V and 0 bases from J, with 14 bases between. CDR3 loop: CASSQTWRTSSYEQYF. The CDR3 region has the DNA TGTGCCAGCAGCCAAACTTGGAGGACGAGCTCCTACGAGCAGTACTTC.

This sequence joins TRBV4-1 and TRBJ2-3; TRBD2 agrees at 7 bases. V dropped 1 base and J dropped 3; count of bases not matched to a gene: 10. Germline CDR1 reads MGHRA; CDR2 reads YSYEKL. The CDR3 extends over 17 amino acids. The CDR3 here is CASSQVVGGISTDTQYF. CDR3 in DNA: TGCGCCAGCAGCCAAGTGGTCGGGGGGATTAGTACAGATACGCAGTATTTT.

The rearrangement uses TRBV4-2 and TRBJ2-2; D gene ambiguous. The CDR3 covers 15 residues. Looked up from germline, CDR1 is LGHNA and CDR2 is YNFKEQ. Trimming shortened V by 0 bases and J by 1 base, and 6 bases separated the two germline ends. The CDR3 sequence is CASSQEERNTGELFF. CDR3 sequence (DNA): TGTGCCAGCAGCCAAGAAGAGCGGAACACCGGGGAGCTGTTTTTT.

The genes are TRBV20-1 and TRBJ2-1; TRBD2 might be the D (7 bases). Germline V lookup: CDR1 DFQATT, CDR2 SNEGSKA (reference sequence). Trimming pared 0 bases from V and 7 bases from J, leaving 22 bases between. The CDR3 has 17 amino acids. In DNA, the CDR3 is TGCAGTGCTAGAGAGTCCCCTTGGGGGGGGCCTTTTAATGAGCAGTTCTTC. Its translation is CSARESPWGGPFNEQFF.